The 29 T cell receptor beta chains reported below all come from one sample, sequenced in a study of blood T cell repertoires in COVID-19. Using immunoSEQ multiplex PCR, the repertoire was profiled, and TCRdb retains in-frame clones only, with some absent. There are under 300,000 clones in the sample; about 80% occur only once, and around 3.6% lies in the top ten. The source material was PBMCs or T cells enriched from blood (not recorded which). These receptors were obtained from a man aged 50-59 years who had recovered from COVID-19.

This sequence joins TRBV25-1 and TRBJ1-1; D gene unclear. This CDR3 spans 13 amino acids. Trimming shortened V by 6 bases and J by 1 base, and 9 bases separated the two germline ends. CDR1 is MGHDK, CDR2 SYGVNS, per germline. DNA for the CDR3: TGTGCCAGCAGAGTCAACAGGAACACTGAAGCTTTCTTT. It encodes CASRVNRNTEAFF.

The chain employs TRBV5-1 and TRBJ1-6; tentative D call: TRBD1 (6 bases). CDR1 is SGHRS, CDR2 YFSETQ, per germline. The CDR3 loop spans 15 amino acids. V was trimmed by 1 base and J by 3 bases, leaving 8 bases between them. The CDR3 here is CASSLRQDYNSPLHF. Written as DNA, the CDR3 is TGCGCCAGCAGCTTGAGACAGGACTATAATTCACCCCTCCACTTT.

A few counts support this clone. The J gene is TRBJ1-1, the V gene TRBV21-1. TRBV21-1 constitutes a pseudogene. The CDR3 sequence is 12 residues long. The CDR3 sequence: CAGTRRSTEAFF. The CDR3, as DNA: TGTGCCGGCACCCGGAGGAGCACTGAAGCTTTCTTT.

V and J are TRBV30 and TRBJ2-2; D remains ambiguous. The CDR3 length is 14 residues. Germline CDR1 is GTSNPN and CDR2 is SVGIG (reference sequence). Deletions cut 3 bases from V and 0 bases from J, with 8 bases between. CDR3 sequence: CAWSGSPNTGELFF. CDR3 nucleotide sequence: TGTGCCTGGAGCGGTAGTCCGAACACCGGGGAGCTGTTTTTT.

This CDR3 reads CASSRGGQPQHF. The CDR3 bases are TGTGCCAGCAGCCGCGGAGGTCAGCCCCAGCATTTT. The chain is built from TRBV11-2 and TRBJ1-5; D unclear. V shed 5 bases and J shed 6 bases, with 8 bases lying between them. The CDR3 is made up of 12 amino acids. The germline gives CDR1 SGHAT, CDR2 FQNNGV. The entire variable domain, with the rest obtained from reference TRBV11-2 and TRBJ1-5, is as follows: EAGVAQSPRYKIIEKRQSVAFWCNPISGHATLYWYQQILGQGPKLLIQFQNNGVVDDSQLPKDRFSAERLKGVDSTLKIQPAKLEDSAVYLCASSRGGQPQHFGDGTRLSIL.

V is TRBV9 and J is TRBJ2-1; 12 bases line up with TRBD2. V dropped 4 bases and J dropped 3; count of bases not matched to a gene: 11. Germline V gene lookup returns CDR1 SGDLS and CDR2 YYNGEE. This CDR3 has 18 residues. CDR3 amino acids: CASSPRPTTSGSYNEQFF. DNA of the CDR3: TGTGCCAGCAGCCCACGGCCGACGACTAGCGGGAGCTACAATGAGCAGTTCTTC.

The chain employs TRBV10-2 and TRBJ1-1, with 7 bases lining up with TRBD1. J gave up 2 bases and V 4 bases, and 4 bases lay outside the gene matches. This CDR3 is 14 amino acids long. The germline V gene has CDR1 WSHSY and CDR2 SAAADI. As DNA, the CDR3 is TGCGCCAGCAGTGGATGGGACAGAAACACTGAAGCTTTCTTT. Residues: CASSGWDRNTEAFF.

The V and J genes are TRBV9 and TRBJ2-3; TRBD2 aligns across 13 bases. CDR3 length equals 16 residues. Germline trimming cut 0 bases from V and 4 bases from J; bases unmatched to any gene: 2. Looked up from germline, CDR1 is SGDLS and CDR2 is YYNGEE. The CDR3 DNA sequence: TGTGCCAGCAGCGTAGACGGGACTAGCGGGGCAGATACGCAGTATTTT. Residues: CASSVDGTSGADTQYF.

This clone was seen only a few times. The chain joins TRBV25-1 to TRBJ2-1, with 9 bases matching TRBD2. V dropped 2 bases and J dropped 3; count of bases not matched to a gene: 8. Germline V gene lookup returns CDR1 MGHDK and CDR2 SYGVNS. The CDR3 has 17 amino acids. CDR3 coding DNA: TGTGCCAGCAGTGAAAGGCGAGCGGGAGGCTTCTACAATGAGCAGTTCTTC. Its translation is CASSERRAGGFYNEQFF. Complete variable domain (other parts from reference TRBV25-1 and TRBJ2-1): EADIYQTPRYLVIGTGKKITLECSQTMGHDKMYWYQQDPGMELHLIHYSYGVNSTEKGDLSSESTVSRIRTEHFPLTLESARPSHTSQYLCASSERRAGGFYNEQFFGPGTRLTVL.

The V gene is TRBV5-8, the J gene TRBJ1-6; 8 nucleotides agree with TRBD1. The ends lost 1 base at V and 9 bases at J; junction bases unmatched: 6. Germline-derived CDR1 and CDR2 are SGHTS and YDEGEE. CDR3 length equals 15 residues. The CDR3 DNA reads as TGTGCCAGCAGCTTGCTACGGACAGGGAGTTCACCCCTCCACTTT. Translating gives CASSLLRTGSSPLHF.

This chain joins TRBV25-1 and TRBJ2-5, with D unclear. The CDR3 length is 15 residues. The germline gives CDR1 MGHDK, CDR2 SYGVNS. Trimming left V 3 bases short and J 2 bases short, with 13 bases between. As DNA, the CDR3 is TGTGCCAGCAGTGAGATAAGCCATCTACAAGAGACCCAGTACTTC. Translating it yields CASSEISHLQETQYF.

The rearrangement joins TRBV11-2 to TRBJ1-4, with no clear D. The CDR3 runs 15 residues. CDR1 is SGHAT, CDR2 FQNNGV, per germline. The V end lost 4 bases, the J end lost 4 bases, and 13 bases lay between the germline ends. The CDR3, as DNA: TGTGCCAGCAGCTCTAACCGGGAGAGTAATGAAAAACTGTTTTTT. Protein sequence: CASSSNRESNEKLFF.

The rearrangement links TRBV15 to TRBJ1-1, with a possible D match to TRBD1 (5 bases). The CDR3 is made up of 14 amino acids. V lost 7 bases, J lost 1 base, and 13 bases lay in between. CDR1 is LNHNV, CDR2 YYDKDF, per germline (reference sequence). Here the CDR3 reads CATTGGVRNTEAFF. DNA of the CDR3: TGTGCCACCACCGGGGGGGTAAGGAACACTGAAGCTTTCTTT.

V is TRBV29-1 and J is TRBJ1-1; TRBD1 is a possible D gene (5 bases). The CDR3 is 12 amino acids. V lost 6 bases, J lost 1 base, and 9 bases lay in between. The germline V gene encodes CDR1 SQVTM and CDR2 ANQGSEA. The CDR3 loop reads CSVYRKNTEAFF. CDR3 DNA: TGCAGCGTCTACAGGAAGAACACTGAAGCTTTCTTT.

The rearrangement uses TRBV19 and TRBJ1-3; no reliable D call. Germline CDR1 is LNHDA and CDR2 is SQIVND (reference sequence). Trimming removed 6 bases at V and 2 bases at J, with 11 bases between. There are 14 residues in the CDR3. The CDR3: CASRYFDTGNTIYF. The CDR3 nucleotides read TGTGCCAGTAGGTATTTTGACACTGGAAACACCATATATTTT.

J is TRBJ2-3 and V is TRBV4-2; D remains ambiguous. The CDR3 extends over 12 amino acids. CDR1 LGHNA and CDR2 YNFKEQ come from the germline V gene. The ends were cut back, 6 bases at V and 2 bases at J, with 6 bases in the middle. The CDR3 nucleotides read TGTGCCAGCAGTCAGGACACAGATACGCAGTATTTT. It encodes CASSQDTDTQYF.

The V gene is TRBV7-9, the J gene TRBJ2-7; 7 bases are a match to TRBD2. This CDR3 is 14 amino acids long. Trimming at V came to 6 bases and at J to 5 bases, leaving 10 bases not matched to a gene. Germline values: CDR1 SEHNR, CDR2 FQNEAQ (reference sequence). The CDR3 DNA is TGTGCCAGCAGGTCGTCTCGGGGGGTCCACGAGCAGTACTTC. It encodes CASRSSRGVHEQYF.

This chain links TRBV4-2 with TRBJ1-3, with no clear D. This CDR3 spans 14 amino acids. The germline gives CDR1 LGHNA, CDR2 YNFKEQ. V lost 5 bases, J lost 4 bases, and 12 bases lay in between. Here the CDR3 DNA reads TGTGCCAGCAGCTCGCTCTTACGGGGAAACACCATATATTTT. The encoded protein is CASSSLLRGNTIYF.

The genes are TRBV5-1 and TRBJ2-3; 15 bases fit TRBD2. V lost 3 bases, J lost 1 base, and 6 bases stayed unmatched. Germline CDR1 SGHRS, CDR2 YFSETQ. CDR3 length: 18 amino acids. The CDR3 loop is CASSSGTSGGRRTDTQYF. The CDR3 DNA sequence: TGCGCCAGCAGCTCCGGGACTAGCGGGGGGCGCCGCACAGATACGCAGTATTTT.

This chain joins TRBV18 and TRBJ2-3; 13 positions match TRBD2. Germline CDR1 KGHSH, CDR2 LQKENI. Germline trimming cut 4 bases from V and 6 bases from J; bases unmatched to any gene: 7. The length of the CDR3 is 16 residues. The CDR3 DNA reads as TGTGCCAGCTCACTACGGACTAGCGGGAGTTCGGATACGCAGTATTTT. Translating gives CASSLRTSGSSDTQYF.

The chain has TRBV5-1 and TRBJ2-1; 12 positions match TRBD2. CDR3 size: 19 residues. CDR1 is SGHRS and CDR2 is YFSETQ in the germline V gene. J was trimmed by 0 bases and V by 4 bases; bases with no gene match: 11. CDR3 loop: CASSNPGLAGFSSYNEQFF. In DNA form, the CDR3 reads TGCGCCAGCAGCAACCCGGGACTAGCGGGTTTCAGCTCCTACAATGAGCAGTTCTTC.

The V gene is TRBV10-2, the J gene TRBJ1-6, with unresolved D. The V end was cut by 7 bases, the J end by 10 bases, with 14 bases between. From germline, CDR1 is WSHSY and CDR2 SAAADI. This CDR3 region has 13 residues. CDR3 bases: TGCGCCAGCACCCCCCGCCTAGAGTCACCCCTCCACTTT. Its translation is CASTPRLESPLHF.

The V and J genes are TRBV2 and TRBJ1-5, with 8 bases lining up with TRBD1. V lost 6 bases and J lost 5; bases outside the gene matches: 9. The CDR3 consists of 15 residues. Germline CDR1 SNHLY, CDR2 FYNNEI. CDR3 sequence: CASRDGQGAHQPQHF. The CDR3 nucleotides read TGTGCCAGCAGGGACGGACAGGGTGCCCATCAGCCCCAGCATTTT.

The CDR3 loop is CASTRRGRVTEAFF. CDR3 sequence (DNA): TGTGCCAGCACCCGCCGAGGGCGGGTCACTGAAGCTTTCTTT. This chain uses TRBV6-6 with TRBJ1-1; D is undetermined. In germline, CDR1 is MNHNY, CDR2 SVGAGI (reference sequence). Between the trimmed V and J ends, which lost 7 bases and 4 bases, there was a span of 16 bases. The CDR3 consists of 14 residues.

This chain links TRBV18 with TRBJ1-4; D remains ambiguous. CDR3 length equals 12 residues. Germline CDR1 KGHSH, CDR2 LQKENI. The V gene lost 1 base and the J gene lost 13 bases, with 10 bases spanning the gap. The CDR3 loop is CASSPLEGRLFF. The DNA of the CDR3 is TGTGCCAGCTCACCACTGGAGGGAAGACTGTTTTTT.

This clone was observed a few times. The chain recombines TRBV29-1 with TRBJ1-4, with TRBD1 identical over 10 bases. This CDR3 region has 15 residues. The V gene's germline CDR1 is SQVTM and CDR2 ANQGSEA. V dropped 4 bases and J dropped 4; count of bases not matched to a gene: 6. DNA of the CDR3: TGCAGCGTTGGCAGGACAGGGGGGAATAATGAAAAACTGTTTTTT. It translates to CSVGRTGGNNEKLFF.

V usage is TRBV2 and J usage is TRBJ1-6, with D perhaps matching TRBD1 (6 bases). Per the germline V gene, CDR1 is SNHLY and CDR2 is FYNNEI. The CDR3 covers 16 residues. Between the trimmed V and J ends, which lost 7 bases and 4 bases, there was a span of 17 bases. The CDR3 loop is CASIGGERGYNSPLHF. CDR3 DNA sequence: TGTGCCAGCATTGGGGGGGAAAGGGGGTATAATTCACCCCTCCACTTT. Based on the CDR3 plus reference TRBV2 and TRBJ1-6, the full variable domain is EPEVTQTPSHQVTQMGQEVILRCVPISNHLYFYWYRQILGQKVEFLVSFYNNEISEKSEIFDDQFSVERPDGSNFTLKIRSTKLEDSAMYFCASIGGERGYNSPLHFGNGTRLTVT.

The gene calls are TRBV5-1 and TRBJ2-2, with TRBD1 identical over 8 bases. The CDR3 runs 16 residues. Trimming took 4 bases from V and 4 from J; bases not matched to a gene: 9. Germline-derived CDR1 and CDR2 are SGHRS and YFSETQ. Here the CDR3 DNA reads TGCGCCAGCAGCACAGACAGGGGTGGAGGCACCGGGGAGCTGTTTTTT. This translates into CASSTDRGGGTGELFF.

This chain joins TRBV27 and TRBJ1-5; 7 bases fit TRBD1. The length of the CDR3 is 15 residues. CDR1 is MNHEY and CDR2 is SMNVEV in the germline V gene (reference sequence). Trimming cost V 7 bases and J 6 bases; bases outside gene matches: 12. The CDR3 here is CASKDADRDGQPQHF. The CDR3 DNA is TGTGCCAGCAAAGACGCCGACAGGGATGGTCAGCCCCAGCATTTT.